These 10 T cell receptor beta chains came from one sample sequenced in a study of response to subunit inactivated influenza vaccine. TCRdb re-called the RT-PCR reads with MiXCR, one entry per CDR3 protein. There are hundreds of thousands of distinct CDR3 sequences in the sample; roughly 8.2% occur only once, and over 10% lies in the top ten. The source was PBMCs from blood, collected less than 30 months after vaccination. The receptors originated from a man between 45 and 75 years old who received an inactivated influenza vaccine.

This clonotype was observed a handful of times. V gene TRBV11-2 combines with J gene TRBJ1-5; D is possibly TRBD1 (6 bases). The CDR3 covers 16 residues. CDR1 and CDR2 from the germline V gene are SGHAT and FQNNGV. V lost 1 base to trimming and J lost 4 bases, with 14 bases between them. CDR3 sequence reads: CASSLAGMGANQPQHF. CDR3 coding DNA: TGTGCCAGCAGCTTAGCCGGGATGGGGGCAAATCAGCCCCAGCATTTT.

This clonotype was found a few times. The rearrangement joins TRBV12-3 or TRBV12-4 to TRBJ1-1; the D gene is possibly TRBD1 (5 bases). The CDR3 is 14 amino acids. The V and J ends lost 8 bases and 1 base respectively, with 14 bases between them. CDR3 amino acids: CASLGRGKNTEAFF. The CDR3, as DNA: TGTGCCAGCCTTGGGCGGGGGAAGAACACTGAAGCTTTCTTT.

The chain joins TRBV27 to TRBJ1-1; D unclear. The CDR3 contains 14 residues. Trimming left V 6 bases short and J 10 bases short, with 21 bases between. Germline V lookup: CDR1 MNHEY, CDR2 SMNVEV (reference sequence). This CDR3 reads CASRPAGSRRGAFF. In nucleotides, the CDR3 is TGTGCCAGCAGACCTGCCGGGTCAAGGCGAGGAGCTTTCTTT.

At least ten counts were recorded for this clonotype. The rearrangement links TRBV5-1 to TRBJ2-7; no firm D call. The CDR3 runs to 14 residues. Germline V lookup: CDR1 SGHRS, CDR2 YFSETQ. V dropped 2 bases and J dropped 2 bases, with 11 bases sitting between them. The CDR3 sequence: CASSFGVSTYEQYF. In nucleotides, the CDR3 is TGCGCCAGCAGCTTTGGCGTCAGTACCTACGAGCAGTACTTC. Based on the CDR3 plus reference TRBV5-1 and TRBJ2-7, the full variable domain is KAGVTQTPRYLIKTRGQQVTLSCSPISGHRSVSWYQQTPGQGLQFLFEYFSETQRNKGNFPGRFSGRQFSNSRSEMNVSTLELGDSALYLCASSFGVSTYEQYFGPGTRLTVT.

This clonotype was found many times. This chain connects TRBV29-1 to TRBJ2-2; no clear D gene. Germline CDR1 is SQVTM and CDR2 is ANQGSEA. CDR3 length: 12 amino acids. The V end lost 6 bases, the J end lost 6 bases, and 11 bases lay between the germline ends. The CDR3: CSVRPGAGELFF. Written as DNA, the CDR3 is TGCAGCGTACGGCCTGGGGCCGGGGAGCTGTTTTTT.

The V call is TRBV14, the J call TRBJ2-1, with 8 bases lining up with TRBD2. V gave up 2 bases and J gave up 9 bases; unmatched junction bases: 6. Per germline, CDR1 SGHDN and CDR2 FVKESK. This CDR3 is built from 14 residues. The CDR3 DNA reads TGTGCCAGCAGCCAAACGGGACTAGGAGGTGAGCAGTTCTTC. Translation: CASSQTGLGGEQFF.

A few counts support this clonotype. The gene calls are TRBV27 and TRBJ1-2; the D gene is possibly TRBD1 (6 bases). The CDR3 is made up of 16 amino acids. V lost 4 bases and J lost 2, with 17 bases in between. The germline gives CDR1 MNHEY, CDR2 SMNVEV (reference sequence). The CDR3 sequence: CASSYYSQGVNYGYTF. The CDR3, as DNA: TGTGCCAGCAGTTATTATTCACAGGGTGTCAACTATGGCTACACCTTC.

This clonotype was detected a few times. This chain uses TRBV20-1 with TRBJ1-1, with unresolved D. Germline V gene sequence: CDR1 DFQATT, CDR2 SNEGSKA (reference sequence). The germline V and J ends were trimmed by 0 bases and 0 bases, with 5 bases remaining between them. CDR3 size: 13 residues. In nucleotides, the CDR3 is TGCAGTGCTAGAGATTGGCTGAACACTGAAGCTTTCTTT. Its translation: CSARDWLNTEAFF.

In DNA form, the CDR3 reads TGTGCCACCAGTGAGCGACAGGATGGCAATCAGCCCCAGCATTTT. It yields the protein CATSERQDGNQPQHF. This rearrangement joins TRBV24-1 to TRBJ1-5; D is perhaps TRBD1 (6 bases). This CDR3 comprises 15 residues. The germline gives CDR1 KGHDR, CDR2 SFDVKD. The V end lost 4 bases, the J end lost 2 bases, and 11 bases lay between the germline ends.

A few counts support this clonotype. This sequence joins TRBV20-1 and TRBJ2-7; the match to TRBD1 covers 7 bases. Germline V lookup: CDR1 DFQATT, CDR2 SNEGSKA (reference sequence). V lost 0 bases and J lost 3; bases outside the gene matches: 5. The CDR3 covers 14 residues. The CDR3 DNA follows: TGCAGTGCTAGAGAGGCACAGGGGCGCTACGAGCAGTACTTC. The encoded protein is CSAREAQGRYEQYF.